The 21 T cell receptor beta chains presented below share a single source sample, sequenced in a study of OX40 agonist ivuxolimab in advanced cancers. Generated by immunoSEQ multiplex PCR, the TCRdb table keeps only in-frame clones and is missing some. The profile covers more than 80,000 clones, with just under 90% appearing a single time and 1.5% to 2% taken by the ten largest. Here the sequenced sample was CD4+ or CD8+ T cells sorted from blood, taken in a trial of the OX40 agonist ivuxolimab. These TCRs come from an adult with an advanced solid tumor such as melanoma, head and neck, liver or kidney cancer.

V gene TRBV4-3 combines with J gene TRBJ2-3; 8 bases align to TRBD2. With V trimmed by 1 base and J by 2 bases, 5 bases remained unmatched. The CDR3 contains 16 residues. CDR1 and CDR2 (germline): LGHNA, YSLEER. The CDR3 coding sequence is TGCGCCAGCAGCCAAGTAGCACTAGCGGCCACAGATACGCAGTATTTT. The encoded protein is CASSQVALAATDTQYF.

The chain recombines TRBV18 with TRBJ1-1, with D perhaps matching TRBD1 (5 bases). CDR3 length equals 15 residues. Trimming shortened V by 4 bases and J by 3 bases, and 15 bases separated the two germline ends. Looked up from germline, CDR1 is KGHSH and CDR2 is LQKENI. The CDR3 here is CASSLAGPGDTEAFF. The CDR3 region has the DNA TGTGCCAGCTCACTAGCAGGACCGGGGGACACTGAAGCTTTCTTT.

This CDR3 reads CASSPGLAGSTDTQYF. The CDR3, as DNA: TGTGCCAGCAGTCCCGGACTAGCGGGGAGCACAGATACGCAGTATTTT. This sequence joins TRBV6-6 and TRBJ2-3, with 12 bases lining up with TRBD2. Germline V CDR1 and CDR2: MNHNY, SVGAGI (reference sequence). J was trimmed by 0 bases and V by 5 bases; bases with no gene match: 3. The CDR3 is 16 amino acids.

This clone has just one count. The V and J genes are TRBV19 and TRBJ1-3; TRBD1 matches at 7 bases. V trimming: 6 bases; J trimming: 0 bases; junction bases outside the gene matches: 8. The CDR3 totals 16 residues. Germline loops: CDR1 LNHDA, CDR2 SQIVND (reference sequence). CDR3 sequence: CASRISRDSSGNTIYF. The CDR3 DNA follows: TGTGCCAGTAGGATCAGCCGGGACAGCTCTGGAAACACCATATATTTT.

V and J are TRBV19 and TRBJ2-3; no definite D call. The V end lost 7 bases, the J end lost 4 bases, and 18 bases lay between the germline ends. Looked up from germline, CDR1 is LNHDA and CDR2 is SQIVND (reference sequence). CDR3 length equals 15 residues. The CDR3, as DNA: TGTGCCAGTACATCTTGGTTAGGACGAGCAGATACGCAGTATTTT. Its translation: CASTSWLGRADTQYF.

The chain joins TRBV2 to TRBJ1-5; D remains ambiguous. This CDR3 spans 12 amino acids. In germline, CDR1 is SNHLY, CDR2 FYNNEI. The V end lost 7 bases, the J end lost 4 bases, and 8 bases lay between the germline ends. The DNA for the CDR3 is TGTGCCAGCAACGTCGAGAATCAGCCCCAGCATTTT. Translating it yields CASNVENQPQHF.

The chain couples TRBV7-8 to TRBJ2-4; 9 bases map to TRBD2. There are 17 residues in the CDR3. Germline assignment: CDR1 SGHVS and CDR2 FQNEAQ. V dropped 3 bases and J dropped 2; count of bases not matched to a gene: 8. CDR3 sequence: CASSFASGIGTKNIQYF. For the CDR3, the DNA is TGTGCCAGCAGCTTCGCTAGCGGGATTGGGACCAAAAACATTCAGTACTTC.

The sample holds one count of this clone. V gene TRBV30 combines with J gene TRBJ2-3, with TRBD2 matching 11 bases. The junction had 12 bases not matched to a gene; V was cut back by 3 bases and J by 4 bases. The CDR3 runs to 17 residues. Germline CDR1 is GTSNPN and CDR2 is SVGIG (reference sequence). The CDR3 sequence: CAWRARVSGGVPDTQYF. The CDR3 DNA reads as TGTGCCTGGAGAGCCCGAGTTAGCGGGGGGGTCCCAGATACGCAGTATTTT.

The chain recombines TRBV4-2 with TRBJ2-5, with 8 bases aligning to TRBD2. CDR3 length equals 14 residues. Trimming at V came to 0 bases and at J to 5 bases, leaving 2 bases not matched to a gene. Germline assignment: CDR1 LGHNA and CDR2 YNFKEQ. The CDR3 nucleotides are TGTGCCAGCAGCCAAGAGGCTAGCGGGGAGACCCAGTACTTC. Protein sequence: CASSQEASGETQYF.

This clone showed up just once. The rearrangement joins TRBV6-5 to TRBJ1-2; D is unclear. V dropped 2 bases and J dropped 7 bases, with 5 bases sitting between them. The CDR3 is 11 amino acids. Germline-derived CDR1 and CDR2 are MNHEY and SVGAGI. As DNA, the CDR3 is TGTGCCAGCAGTTACGCCGGTGGCTACACCTTC. Amino acids: CASSYAGGYTF.

The chain couples TRBV7-2 to TRBJ2-7; D might be TRBD2 (5 bases). CDR3 length equals 15 residues. Trimming took off 0 bases at V and 1 base at J, with 10 bases between the two ends. Germline CDR1 SGHTA, CDR2 FQGNSA. The CDR3 reads CASSLAVGESYEQYF. As DNA, the CDR3 is TGTGCCAGCAGCTTAGCGGTCGGGGAATCCTACGAGCAGTACTTC.

About this clone itself: The same CDR3 also results from other DNA sequences found in this sample. The chain employs TRBV5-8 and TRBJ1-3; D is unclear. This CDR3 spans 15 amino acids. CDR1 is SGHTS and CDR2 is YDEGEE in the germline V gene. Trimming removed 4 bases from V and 1 base from J, with 12 bases in between. CDR3 loop: CASSPGLISGNTIYF. The DNA for the CDR3 is TGTGCCAGCAGCCCTGGACTGATTTCTGGAAACACCATATATTTT.

The J gene is TRBJ2-7, the V gene TRBV28, with D unresolved. The germline gives CDR1 MDHEN, CDR2 SYDVKM. V was clipped by 4 bases and J by 2 bases, with 6 bases between them. The CDR3 is made up of 12 amino acids. CDR3 protein: CASSSDPYEQYF. CDR3 bases: TGTGCCAGCAGTTCGGACCCCTACGAGCAGTACTTC.

This clone came up a few times. The gene calls are TRBV6-6 and TRBJ2-2, with 10 bases matching TRBD1. The junction had 7 bases not matched to a gene; V was cut back by 5 bases and J by 7 bases. Germline loops: CDR1 MNHNY, CDR2 SVGAGI (reference sequence). The CDR3 covers 15 residues. CDR3 loop: CASSTPTGGYGELFF. The CDR3 DNA follows: TGTGCCAGCAGTACCCCGACAGGGGGCTACGGGGAGCTGTTTTTT.

The J gene is TRBJ1-2, the V gene TRBV9; 8 bases line up with TRBD1. The CDR3 consists of 15 residues. Looked up from germline, CDR1 is SGDLS and CDR2 is YYNGEE. V lost 4 bases and J lost 1; bases outside the gene matches: 6. The CDR3 spells CASSRDRRNNYGYTF. DNA of the CDR3: TGTGCCAGCAGCCGGGACAGGAGAAATAACTATGGCTACACCTTC.

This clone was observed a single time. V is TRBV5-4 and J is TRBJ2-7; no reliable D call. This CDR3 contains 13 residues. CDR1 is SGHNT, CDR2 YYREEE, per germline (reference sequence). The ends were cut back, 0 bases at V and 3 bases at J, with 7 bases in the middle. CDR3 loop: CASSLGSSYEQYF. The CDR3 DNA reads as TGTGCCAGCAGCTTGGGGTCCAGCTACGAGCAGTACTTC.

The rearrangement links TRBV30 to TRBJ2-5, with a weak D call TRBD1 (7 bases). The CDR3 has 14 residues. V was cut by 0 bases and J by 5 bases, with 13 bases left in between. Germline CDR1 GTSNPN, CDR2 SVGIG (reference sequence). The CDR3 here is CAWSVRGVSETQYF. The CDR3 bases are TGTGCCTGGAGTGTCAGGGGGGTCAGTGAGACCCAGTACTTC.

This clone was seen just once. The CDR3 coding sequence is TGTGCCAGCAGCTTAAGGGGGGCAGCAAATGAGCAGTTCTTC. As protein: CASSLRGAANEQFF. V gene TRBV7-9 combines with J gene TRBJ2-1; the D call may be TRBD1 or TRBD2 (6 bases each). This CDR3 contains 14 residues. CDR1 and CDR2 from the germline V gene are SEHNR and FQNEAQ (reference sequence). Trimming removed 2 bases at V and 7 bases at J, with 12 bases between.

A single count supports this clone. The V gene is TRBV11-2, the J gene TRBJ1-4; D possibly corresponds to TRBD1 (6 bases). Germline V gives CDR1 SGHAT, CDR2 FQNNGV. Trimming shortened V by 0 bases and J by 4 bases, and 9 bases separated the two germline ends. The CDR3 covers 15 residues. The CDR3 sequence: CASSLDGQSNEKLFF. The DNA of the CDR3 is TGTGCCAGCAGCTTAGATGGACAGAGTAATGAAAAACTGTTTTTT.

The chain has TRBV9 and TRBJ2-5; TRBD1 matches 7 bases. The germline gives CDR1 SGDLS, CDR2 YYNGEE. The CDR3 is 14 amino acids. The ends lost 3 bases at V and 3 bases at J; junction bases unmatched: 5. CDR3 bases: TGTGCCAGCAGCGACGGGACAGCGAAAGAGACCCAGTACTTC. Its protein product is CASSDGTAKETQYF. Full variable domain (missing parts from reference TRBV9 and TRBJ2-5): DSGVTQTPKHLITATGQRVTLRCSPRSGDLSVYWYQQSLDQGLQFLIQYYNGEERAKGNILERFSAQQFPDLHSELNLSSLELGDSALYFCASSDGTAKETQYFGPGTRLLVL.

The chain uses TRBV2 and TRBJ1-2; tentatively, D is TRBD1 (6 bases). CDR3 size: 13 residues. V lost 6 bases and J lost 3, with 11 bases in between. In germline, CDR1 is SNHLY, CDR2 FYNNEI. CDR3 region: CASSWGPDYGYTF. The DNA for the CDR3 is TGTGCCAGCAGCTGGGGGCCGGACTATGGCTACACCTTC.